Included here is one T cell receptor beta chain sequence, with context. The clone's antigen remains unknown. No clone much larger than this one lies a single base away; base qualities are absent. The trial excluded patients who had a history of autoimmune disease or were on systemic immunosuppression. Peripheral blood for TCR sequencing was collected from all dose cohorts at baseline, on cycle 4 day 1, and on cycle 7 day 1. The samples were taken from a phase I, first-in-human, multicenter, open-label dose-escalation trial of ivuxolimab. Adults with locally advanced or metastatic melanoma, renal cell, hepatocellular, or head and neck squamous cell carcinoma were enrolled in the trial. CD4+ and CD8+ T cells were sorted separately from peripheral blood before TCR sequencing. Genomic DNA was isolated from the sorted cells so that the TCRbeta CDR3 region could be sequenced. TCRbeta CDR3 regions were sequenced using the immunoSEQ Assay. Here the immuneACCESS table is served through TCRdb, limited to in-frame sequences with V and J called. Missing clones are a known gap in these copies; in checked studies unresolved V genes cover under half, and the rest lacks a known reason. In this sample the table shows 90,000 to 100,000 clones, around nine tenths of which occur a single time. The top ten clones comprise about 0.82% of the sample.

From a lookup of the germline V gene (reference sequence), CDR1 and CDR2 are MNHNY and SVGAGI. Here V drops 0 bases and J drops 6 bases, and the junction holds 10 bases not matched to any gene. The CDR3 has 16 amino acids, counting the end cysteine and phenylalanine. Just the 48-base CDR3 DNA is kept, in frame starting at base 1. The data are from a study of OX40 agonist ivuxolimab in advanced cancers. About the full investigation: Ivuxolimab was an agonistic, fully human IgG2 monoclonal antibody directed against OX40 (CD134), a costimulatory receptor. Intravenous ivuxolimab was administered to patients every 2 weeks at six dose levels: 0.01, 0.1, 0.3, 1.5, 3 and 10 mg/kg. Among the approximately 54 dose-escalation patients, approximately 20 had hepatocellular carcinoma, approximately 15 melanoma, 9 renal cell carcinoma and 9 head and neck cancer. In the dose-escalation cohort, 82.7% of patients were male, and the mean age was around 65 years with a range of about 20 to 80. Patients were allowed to have had prior anti-PD-1, anti-PD-L1 or anti-CTLA-4 therapy, and around 40% of the dose-escalation patients had previously received checkpoint inhibitors. Partial responses were achieved by three dose-escalation patients, of whom one had hepatocellular carcinoma and two had cutaneous melanoma. The point of sequencing TCRbeta in the periphery was to test whether ivuxolimab changed TCR sequence diversity and drove clonal T-cell expansion. The paper covers the monotherapy dose-escalation part of the phase I ivuxolimab trial, which included N ≈ 50 patients. What the work shows at the level of the full study, not this receptor alone: Antigen specificity was not determined for the clonally expanded peripheral T cells. Low levels of normalized T-cell clonal expansion were also seen in some nonresponding patients. In the 0.1-3.0 mg/kg groups, partial responders had among the lowest normalized peripheral clonal expansion, particularly in CD8+ T cells. After ivuxolimab, expanded clones were on average more numerous among CD8+ T cells than among CD4+ T cells. At doses from 0.1 to 3.0 mg/kg, clonal expansion was seen in both CD4+ and CD8+ blood T cells between baseline and week 6.

The chain joins TRBV6-6 to TRBJ1-1; TRBD1 lines up with 7 middle nucleotides. Sample: CD4+ or CD8+ T cells sorted from blood, taken in a trial of the OX40 agonist ivuxolimab. The sequence was obtained from an adult with an advanced solid tumor such as melanoma, head and neck, liver or kidney cancer. CDR3 region: CASSYSIQTGSPEAFF. The DNA sequence follows: TGTGCCAGCAGTTACTCGATCCAGACAGGGTCTCCTGAAGCTTTCTTT.